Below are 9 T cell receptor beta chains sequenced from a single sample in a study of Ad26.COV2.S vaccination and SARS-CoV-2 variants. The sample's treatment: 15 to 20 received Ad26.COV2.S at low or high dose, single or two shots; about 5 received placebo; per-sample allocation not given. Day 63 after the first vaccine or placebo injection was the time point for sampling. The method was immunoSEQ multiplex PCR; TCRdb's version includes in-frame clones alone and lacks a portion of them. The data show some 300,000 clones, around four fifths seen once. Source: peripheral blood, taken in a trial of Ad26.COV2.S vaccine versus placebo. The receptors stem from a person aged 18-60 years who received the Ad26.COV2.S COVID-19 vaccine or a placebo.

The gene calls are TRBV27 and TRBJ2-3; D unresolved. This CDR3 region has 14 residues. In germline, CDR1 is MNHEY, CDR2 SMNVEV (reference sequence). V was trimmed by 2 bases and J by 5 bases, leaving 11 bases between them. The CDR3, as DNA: TGTGCCAGCAGTTTACGGCAGTTCAGAGATACGCAGTATTTT. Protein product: CASSLRQFRDTQYF.

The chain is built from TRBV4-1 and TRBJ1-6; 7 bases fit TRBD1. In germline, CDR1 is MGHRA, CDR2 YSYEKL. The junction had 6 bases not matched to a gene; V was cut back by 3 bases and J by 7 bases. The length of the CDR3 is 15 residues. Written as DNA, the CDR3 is TGCGCCAGCAGCCAGTCCCTACAGGGGAATTCACCCCTCCACTTT. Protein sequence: CASSQSLQGNSPLHF.

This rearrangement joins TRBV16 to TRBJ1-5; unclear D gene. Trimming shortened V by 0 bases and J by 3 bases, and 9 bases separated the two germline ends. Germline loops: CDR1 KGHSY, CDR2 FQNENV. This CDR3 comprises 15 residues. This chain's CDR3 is CASSQSSPDNQPQHF. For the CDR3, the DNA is TGTGCCAGCAGCCAATCGAGCCCGGACAATCAGCCCCAGCATTTT.

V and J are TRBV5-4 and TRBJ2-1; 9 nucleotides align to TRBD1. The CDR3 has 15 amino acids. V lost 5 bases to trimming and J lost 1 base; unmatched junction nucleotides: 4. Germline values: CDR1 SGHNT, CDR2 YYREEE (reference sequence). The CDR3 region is CASRAGQGSYNEQFF. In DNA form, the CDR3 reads TGTGCCAGCAGGGCGGGACAGGGATCCTACAATGAGCAGTTCTTC.

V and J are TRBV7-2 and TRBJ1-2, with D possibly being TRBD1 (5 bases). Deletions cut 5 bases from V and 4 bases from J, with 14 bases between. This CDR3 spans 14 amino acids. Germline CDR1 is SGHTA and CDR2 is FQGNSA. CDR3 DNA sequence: TGTGCCAGCAGCCTTAACCCAGGGTTCTATGGCTACACCTTC. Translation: CASSLNPGFYGYTF.

The CDR3 DNA reads TGTGCCAGCAGCCAAAGGGGTTTTAGTGAAAAACTGTTTTTT. Translation: CASSQRGFSEKLFF. The chain links TRBV4-2 to TRBJ1-4, with a possible D match to TRBD1 (5 bases). Germline V gives CDR1 LGHNA, CDR2 YNFKEQ. This CDR3 comprises 14 residues. V was cut by 2 bases and J by 7 bases, with 11 bases left in between.

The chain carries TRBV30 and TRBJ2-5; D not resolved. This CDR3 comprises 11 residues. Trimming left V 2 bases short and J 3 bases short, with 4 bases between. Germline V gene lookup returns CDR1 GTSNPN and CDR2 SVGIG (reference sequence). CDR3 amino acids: CAWSPKETQYF. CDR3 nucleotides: TGTGCCTGGAGTCCAAAAGAGACCCAGTACTTC.

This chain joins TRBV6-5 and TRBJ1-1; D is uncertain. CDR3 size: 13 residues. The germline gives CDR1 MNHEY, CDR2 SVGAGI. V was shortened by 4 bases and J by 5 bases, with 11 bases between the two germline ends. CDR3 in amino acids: CASSSPLPTEAFF. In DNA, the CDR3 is TGTGCCAGCAGTTCCCCCCTACCTACTGAAGCTTTCTTT.

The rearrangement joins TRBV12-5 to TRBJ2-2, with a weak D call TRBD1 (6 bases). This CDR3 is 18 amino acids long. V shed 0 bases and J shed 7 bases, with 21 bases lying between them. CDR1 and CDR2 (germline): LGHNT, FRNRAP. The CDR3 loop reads CASGLVLRSGERDGELFF. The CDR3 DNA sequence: TGTGCTAGTGGTTTGGTACTAAGGTCAGGGGAGCGAGACGGGGAGCTGTTTTTT.